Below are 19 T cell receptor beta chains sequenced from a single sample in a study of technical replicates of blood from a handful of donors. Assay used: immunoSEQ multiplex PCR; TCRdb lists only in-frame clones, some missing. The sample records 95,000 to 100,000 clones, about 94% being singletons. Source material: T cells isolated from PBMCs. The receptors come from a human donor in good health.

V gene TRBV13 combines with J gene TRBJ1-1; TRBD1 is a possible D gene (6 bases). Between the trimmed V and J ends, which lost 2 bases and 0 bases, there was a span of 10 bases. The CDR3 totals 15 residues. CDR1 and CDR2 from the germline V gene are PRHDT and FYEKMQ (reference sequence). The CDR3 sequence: CASSLWTALNTEAFF. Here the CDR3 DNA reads TGTGCCAGCAGCTTATGGACAGCCCTGAACACTGAAGCTTTCTTT. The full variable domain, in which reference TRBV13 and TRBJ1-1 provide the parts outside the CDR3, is AAGVIQSPRHLIKEKRETATLKCYPIPRHDTVYWYQQGPGQDPQFLISFYEKMQSDKGSIPDRFSAQQFSDYHSELNMSSLELGDSALYFCASSLWTALNTEAFFGQGTRLTVV.

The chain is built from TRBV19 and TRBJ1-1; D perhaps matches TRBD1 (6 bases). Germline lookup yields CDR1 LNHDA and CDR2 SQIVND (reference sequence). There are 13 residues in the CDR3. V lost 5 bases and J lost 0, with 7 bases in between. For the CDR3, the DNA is TGTGCCAGTAGTGACAGGATGAACACTGAAGCTTTCTTT. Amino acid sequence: CASSDRMNTEAFF.

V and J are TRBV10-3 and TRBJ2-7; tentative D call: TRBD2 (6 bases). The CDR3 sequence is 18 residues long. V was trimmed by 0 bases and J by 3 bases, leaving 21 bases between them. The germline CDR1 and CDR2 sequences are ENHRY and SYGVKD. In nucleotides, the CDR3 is TGTGCCATCAGTGAGTCGGTCTGGGACTTTCCCCTCCGCTACGAGCAGTACTTC. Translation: CAISESVWDFPLRYEQYF.

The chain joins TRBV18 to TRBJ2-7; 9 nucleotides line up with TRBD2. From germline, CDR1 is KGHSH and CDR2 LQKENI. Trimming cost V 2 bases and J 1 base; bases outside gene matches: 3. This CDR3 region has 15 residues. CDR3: CASSPGSGSSYEQYF. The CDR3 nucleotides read TGTGCCAGCTCACCAGGTAGCGGGAGTTCCTACGAGCAGTACTTC.

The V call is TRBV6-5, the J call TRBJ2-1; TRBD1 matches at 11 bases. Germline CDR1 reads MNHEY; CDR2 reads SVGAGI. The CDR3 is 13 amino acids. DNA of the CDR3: TGTGCAACCGGGACAGGGGGGGACAATGAGCAGTTCTTC. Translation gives CATGTGGDNEQFF.

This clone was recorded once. The CDR3 sequence is CASSVGQGAGNTEAFF. CDR3 coding DNA: TGTGCCAGCAGCGTAGGCCAGGGGGCCGGGAACACTGAAGCTTTCTTT. The chain has TRBV9 and TRBJ1-1; 8 bases fit TRBD1. Trimming at V came to 0 bases and at J to 1 base, leaving 5 bases not matched to a gene. The CDR3 is 16 amino acids. The germline V gene has CDR1 SGDLS and CDR2 YYNGEE. Full variable domain (rest looked up from reference TRBV9 and TRBJ1-1): DSGVTQTPKHLITATGQRVTLRCSPRSGDLSVYWYQQSLDQGLQFLIQYYNGEERAKGNILERFSAQQFPDLHSELNLSSLELGDSALYFCASSVGQGAGNTEAFFGQGTRLTVV.

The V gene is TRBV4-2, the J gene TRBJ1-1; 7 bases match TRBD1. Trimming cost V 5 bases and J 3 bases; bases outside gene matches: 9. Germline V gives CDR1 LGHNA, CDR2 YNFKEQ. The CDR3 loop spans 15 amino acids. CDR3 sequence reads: CASSERQGRDTEAFF. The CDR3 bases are TGTGCCAGCAGCGAAAGACAGGGCCGGGACACTGAAGCTTTCTTT.

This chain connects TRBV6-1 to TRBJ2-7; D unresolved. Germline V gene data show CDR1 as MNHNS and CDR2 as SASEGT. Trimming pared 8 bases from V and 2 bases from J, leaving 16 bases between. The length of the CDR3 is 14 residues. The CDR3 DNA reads TGTGCCAGCCTGCCAGGTGTGGGCGCCTACGAGCAGTACTTC. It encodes CASLPGVGAYEQYF.

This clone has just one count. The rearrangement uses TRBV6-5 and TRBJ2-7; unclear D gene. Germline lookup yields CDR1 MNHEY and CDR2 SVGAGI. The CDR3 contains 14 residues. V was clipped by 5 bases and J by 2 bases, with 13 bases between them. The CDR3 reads CASSPSVPPYEQYF. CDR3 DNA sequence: TGTGCCAGCAGTCCCTCAGTCCCACCCTACGAGCAGTACTTC.

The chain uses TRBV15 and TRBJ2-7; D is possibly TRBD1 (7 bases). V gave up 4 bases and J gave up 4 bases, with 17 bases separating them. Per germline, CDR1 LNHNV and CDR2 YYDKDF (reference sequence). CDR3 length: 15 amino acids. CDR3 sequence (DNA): TGTGCCACCAGCAATGTACAGGGGCGGGGTTACGAGCAGTACTTC. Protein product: CATSNVQGRGYEQYF.

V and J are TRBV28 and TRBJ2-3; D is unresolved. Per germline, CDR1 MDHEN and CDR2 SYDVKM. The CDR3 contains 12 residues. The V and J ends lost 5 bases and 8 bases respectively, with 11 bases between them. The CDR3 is CASSTPGVTQYF. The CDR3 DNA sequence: TGTGCCAGCAGTACCCCGGGTGTTACGCAGTATTTT.

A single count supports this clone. The CDR3 sequence is CASSERLVSDTQYF. Here the CDR3 DNA reads TGTGCCAGCAGTGAACGACTAGTCTCAGATACGCAGTATTTT. V gene TRBV9 combines with J gene TRBJ2-3; a possible D gene is TRBD2 (6 bases). The CDR3 runs 14 residues. V lost 5 bases to trimming and J lost 4 bases, with 14 bases between them. The germline V gene has CDR1 SGDLS and CDR2 YYNGEE. The full variable domain, with the rest looked up from reference TRBV9 and TRBJ2-3, is DSGVTQTPKHLITATGQRVTLRCSPRSGDLSVYWYQQSLDQGLQFLIQYYNGEERAKGNILERFSAQQFPDLHSELNLSSLELGDSALYFCASSERLVSDTQYFGPGTRLTVL.

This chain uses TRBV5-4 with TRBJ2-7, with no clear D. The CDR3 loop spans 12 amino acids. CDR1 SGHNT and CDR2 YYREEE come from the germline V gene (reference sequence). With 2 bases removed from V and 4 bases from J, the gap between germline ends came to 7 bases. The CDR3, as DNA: TGTGCCAGCAGCTTATCGGGTTACGAGCAGTACTTC. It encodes CASSLSGYEQYF.

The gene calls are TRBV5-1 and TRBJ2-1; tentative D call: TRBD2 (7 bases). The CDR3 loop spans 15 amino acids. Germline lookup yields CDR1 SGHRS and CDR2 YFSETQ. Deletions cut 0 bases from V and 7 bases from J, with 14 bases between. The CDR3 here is CASSLVAGAENEQFF. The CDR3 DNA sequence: TGCGCCAGCAGCTTGGTGGCGGGGGCGGAAAATGAGCAGTTCTTC.

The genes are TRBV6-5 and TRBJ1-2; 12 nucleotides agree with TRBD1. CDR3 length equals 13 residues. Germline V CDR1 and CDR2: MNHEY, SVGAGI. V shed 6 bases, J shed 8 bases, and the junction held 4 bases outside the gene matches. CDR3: CASSRDRGPGYTF. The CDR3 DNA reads TGTGCCAGCAGCCGGGACAGGGGGCCCGGCTACACCTTC.

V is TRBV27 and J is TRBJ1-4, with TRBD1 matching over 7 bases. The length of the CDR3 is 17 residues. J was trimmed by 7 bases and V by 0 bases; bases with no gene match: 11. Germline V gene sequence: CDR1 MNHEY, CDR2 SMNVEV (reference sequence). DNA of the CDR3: TGTGCCAGCAGTTTATCGGGGAGACAGGGACGGGGTGAAAAACTGTTTTTT. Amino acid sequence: CASSLSGRQGRGEKLFF.

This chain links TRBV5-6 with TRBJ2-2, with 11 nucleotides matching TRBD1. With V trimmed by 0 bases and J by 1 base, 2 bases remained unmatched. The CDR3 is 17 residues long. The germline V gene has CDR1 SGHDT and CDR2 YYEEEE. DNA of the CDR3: TGTGCCAGCAGCTTGGCCGGGACAGGGGGGAACACCGGGGAGCTGTTTTTT. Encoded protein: CASSLAGTGGNTGELFF.

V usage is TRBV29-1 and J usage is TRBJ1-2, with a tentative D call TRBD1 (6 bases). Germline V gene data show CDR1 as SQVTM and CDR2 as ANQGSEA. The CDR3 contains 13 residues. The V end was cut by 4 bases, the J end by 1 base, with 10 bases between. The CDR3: CSVGGGHNYGYTF. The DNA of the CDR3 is TGCAGCGTTGGGGGGGGCCATAACTATGGCTACACCTTC. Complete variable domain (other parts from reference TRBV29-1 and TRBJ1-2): SAVISQKPSRDICQRGTSLTIQCQVDSQVTMMFWYRQQPGQSLTLIATANQGSEATYESGFVIDKFPISRPNLTFSTLTVSNMSPEDSSIYLCSVGGGHNYGYTFGSGTRLTVV.

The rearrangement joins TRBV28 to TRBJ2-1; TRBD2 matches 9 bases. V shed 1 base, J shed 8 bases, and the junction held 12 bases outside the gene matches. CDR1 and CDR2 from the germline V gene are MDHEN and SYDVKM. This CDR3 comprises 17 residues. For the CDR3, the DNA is TGTGCCAGCAGTTTATTCCCCGGGACTAGCAACGTTGATGAGCAGTTCTTC. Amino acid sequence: CASSLFPGTSNVDEQFF.